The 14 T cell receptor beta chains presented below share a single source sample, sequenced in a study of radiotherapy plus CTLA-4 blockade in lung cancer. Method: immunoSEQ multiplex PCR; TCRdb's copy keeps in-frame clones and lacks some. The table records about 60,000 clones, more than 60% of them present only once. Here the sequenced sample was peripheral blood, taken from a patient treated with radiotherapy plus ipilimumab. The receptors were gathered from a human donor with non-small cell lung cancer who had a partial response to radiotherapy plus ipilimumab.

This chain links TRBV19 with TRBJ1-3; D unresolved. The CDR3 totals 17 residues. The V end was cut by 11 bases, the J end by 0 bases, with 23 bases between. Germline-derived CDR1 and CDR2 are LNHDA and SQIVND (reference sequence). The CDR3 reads CASAPTVRDYSGNTIYF. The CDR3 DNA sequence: TGTGCCTCAGCCCCCACAGTCCGAGATTACTCTGGAAACACCATATATTTT. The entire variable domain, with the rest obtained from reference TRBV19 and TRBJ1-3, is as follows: DGGITQSPKYLFRKEGQNVTLSCEQNLNHDAMYWYRQDPGQGLRLIYYSQIVNDFQKGDIAEGYSVSREKKESFPLTVTSAQKNPTAFYLCASAPTVRDYSGNTIYFGEGSWLTVV.

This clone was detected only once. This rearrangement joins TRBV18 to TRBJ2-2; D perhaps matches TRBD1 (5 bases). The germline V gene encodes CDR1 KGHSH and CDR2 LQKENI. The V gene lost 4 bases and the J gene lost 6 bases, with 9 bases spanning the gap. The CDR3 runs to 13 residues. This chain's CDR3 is CASSRQNAGELFF. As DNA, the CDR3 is TGTGCCAGCTCACGACAGAATGCCGGGGAGCTGTTTTTT.

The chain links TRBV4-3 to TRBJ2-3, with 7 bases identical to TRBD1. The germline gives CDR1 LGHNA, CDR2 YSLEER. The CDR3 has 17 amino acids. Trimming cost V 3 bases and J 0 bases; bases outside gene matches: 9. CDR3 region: CASSHTYRGSSTDTQYF. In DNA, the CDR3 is TGCGCCAGCAGCCACACTTACAGGGGCTCTAGCACAGATACGCAGTATTTT.

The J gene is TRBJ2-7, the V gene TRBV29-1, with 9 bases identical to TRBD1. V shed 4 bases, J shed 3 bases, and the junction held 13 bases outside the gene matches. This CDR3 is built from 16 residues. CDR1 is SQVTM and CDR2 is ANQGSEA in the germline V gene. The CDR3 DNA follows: TGCAGCGTTGTTCAGTTGGCGGACAGGGGTGGCTACGAGCAGTACTTC. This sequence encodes CSVVQLADRGGYEQYF.

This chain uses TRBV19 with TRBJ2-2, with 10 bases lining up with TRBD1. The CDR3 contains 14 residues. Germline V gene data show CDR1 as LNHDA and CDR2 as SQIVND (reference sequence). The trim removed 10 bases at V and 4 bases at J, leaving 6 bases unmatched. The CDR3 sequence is CATGTGAGTGELFF. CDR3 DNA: TGTGCCACCGGGACAGGGGCAGGCACCGGGGAGCTGTTTTTT.

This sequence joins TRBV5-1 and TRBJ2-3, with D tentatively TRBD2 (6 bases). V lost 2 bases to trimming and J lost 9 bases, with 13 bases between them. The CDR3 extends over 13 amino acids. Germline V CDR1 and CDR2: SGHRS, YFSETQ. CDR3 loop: CASSFGGATTQYF. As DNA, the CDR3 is TGCGCCAGCAGCTTTGGAGGGGCGACGACGCAGTATTTT.

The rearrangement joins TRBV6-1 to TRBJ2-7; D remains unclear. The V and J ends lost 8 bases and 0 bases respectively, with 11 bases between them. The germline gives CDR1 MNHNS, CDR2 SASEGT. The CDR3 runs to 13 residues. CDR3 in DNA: TGTGCCAGCCGGCGAGGTTTCTCCTACGAGCAGTACTTC. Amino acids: CASRRGFSYEQYF.

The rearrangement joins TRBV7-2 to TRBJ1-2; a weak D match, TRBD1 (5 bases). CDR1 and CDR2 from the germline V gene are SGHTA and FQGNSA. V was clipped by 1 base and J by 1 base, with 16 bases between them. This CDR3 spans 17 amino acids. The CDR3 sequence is CASSLGRSEGLNYGYTF. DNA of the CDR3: TGTGCCAGCAGCTTAGGTCGGTCGGAGGGGCTTAACTATGGCTACACCTTC.

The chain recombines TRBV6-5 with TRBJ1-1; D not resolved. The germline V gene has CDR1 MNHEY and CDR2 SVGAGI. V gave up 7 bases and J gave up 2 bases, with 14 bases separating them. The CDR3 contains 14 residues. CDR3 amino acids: CASTERRLNTEAFF. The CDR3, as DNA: TGTGCCAGCACAGAGAGAAGACTAAACACTGAAGCTTTCTTT.

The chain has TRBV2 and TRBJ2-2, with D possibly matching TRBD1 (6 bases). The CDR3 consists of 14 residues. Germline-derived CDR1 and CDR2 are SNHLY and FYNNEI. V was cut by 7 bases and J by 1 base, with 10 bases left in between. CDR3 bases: TGTGCCAGCACCGAGGACAGGAACACCGGGGAGCTGTTTTTT. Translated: CASTEDRNTGELFF.

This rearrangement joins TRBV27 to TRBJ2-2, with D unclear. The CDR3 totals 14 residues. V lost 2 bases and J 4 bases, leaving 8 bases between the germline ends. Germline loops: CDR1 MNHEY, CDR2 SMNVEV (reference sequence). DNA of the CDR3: TGTGCCAGCAGTTTAGAGCGCGGCACCGGGGAGCTGTTTTTT. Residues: CASSLERGTGELFF.

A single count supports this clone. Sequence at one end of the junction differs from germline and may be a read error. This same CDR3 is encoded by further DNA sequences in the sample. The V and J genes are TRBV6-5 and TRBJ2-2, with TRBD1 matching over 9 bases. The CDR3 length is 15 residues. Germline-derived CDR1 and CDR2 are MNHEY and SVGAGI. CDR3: CASSSHRGPTGELFF. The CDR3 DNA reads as TGTGCCAGTAGTTCCCACAGGGGGCCCACCGGGGAGCTGTTTTTT.

CDR3 coding DNA: TGTGCCAGTAGTCCGCGGACACCGGGGGGGAACACTGAAGCTTTCTTT. Its protein product is CASSPRTPGGNTEAFF. V is TRBV19 and J is TRBJ1-1; D possibly corresponds to TRBD1 (5 bases). The length of the CDR3 is 16 residues. V lost 5 bases and J 1 base, leaving 17 bases between the germline ends. Germline CDR1 and CDR2: LNHDA and SQIVND (reference sequence).

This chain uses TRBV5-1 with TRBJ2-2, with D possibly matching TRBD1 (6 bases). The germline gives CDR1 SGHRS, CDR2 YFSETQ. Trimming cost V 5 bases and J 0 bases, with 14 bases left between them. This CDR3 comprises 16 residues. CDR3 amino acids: CASSALGTSNTGELFF. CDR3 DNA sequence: TGCGCCAGCAGTGCCTTAGGGACATCGAACACCGGGGAGCTGTTTTTT.